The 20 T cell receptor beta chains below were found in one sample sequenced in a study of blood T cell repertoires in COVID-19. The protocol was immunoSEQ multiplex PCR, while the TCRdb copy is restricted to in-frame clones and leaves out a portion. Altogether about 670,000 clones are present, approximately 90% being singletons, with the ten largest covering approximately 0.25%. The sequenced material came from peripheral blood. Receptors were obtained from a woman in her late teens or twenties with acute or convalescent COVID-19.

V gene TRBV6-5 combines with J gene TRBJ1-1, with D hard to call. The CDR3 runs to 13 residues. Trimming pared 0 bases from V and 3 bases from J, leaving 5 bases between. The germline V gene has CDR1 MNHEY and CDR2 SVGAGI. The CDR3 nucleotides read TGTGCCAGCAGTTACTCTCCAGACACTGAAGCTTTCTTT. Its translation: CASSYSPDTEAFF.

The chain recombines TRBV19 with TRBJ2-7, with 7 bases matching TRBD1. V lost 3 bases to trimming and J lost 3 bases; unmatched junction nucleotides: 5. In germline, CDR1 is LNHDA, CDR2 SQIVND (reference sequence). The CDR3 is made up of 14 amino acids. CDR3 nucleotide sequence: TGTGCCAGTAGTATGGGGCAGGGGGACTACGAGCAGTACTTC. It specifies CASSMGQGDYEQYF.

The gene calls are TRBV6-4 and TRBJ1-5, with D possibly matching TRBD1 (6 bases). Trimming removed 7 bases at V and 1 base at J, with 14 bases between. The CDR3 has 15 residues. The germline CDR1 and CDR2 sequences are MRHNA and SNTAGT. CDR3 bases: TGTGCCAGCACCGTTTCAGGGGTGAGCAATCAGCCCCAGCATTTT. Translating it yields CASTVSGVSNQPQHF.

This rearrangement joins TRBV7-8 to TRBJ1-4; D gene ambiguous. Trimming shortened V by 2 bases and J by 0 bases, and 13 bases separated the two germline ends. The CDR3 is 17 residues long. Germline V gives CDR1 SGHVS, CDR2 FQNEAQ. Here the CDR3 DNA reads TGTGCCAGCAGCTTACCCCGCCGCGTCCCAACTAATGAAAAACTGTTTTTT. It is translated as CASSLPRRVPTNEKLFF.

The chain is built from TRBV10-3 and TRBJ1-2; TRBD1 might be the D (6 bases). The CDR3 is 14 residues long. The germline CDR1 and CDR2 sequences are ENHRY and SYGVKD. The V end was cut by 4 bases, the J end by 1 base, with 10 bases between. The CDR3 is CAISVLDSNYGYTF. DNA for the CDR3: TGTGCCATCAGTGTTTTGGACAGTAACTATGGCTACACCTTC.

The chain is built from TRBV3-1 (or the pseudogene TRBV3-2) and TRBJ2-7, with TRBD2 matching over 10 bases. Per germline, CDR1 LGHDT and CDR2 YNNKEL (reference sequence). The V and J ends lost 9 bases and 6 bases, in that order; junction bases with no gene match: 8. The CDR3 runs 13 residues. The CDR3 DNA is TGTGCCAGTTGGAGCGGGGGGGTAGCCGAGCAGTACTTC. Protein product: CASWSGGVAEQYF.

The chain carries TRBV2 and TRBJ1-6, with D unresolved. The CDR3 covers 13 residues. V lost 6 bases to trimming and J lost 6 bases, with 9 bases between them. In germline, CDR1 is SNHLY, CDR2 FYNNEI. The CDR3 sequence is CASREGSNSPLHF. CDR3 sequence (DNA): TGTGCCAGCAGGGAGGGTTCTAATTCACCCCTCCACTTT.

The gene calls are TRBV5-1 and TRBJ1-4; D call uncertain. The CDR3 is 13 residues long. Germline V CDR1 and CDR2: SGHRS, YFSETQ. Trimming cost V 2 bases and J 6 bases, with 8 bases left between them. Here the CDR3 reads CASSLRLDEKLFF. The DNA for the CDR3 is TGCGCCAGCAGCTTACGTCTAGATGAAAAACTGTTTTTT. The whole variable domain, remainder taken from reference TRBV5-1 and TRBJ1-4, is KAGVTQTPRYLIKTRGQQVTLSCSPISGHRSVSWYQQTPGQGLQFLFEYFSETQRNKGNFPGRFSGRQFSNSRSEMNVSTLELGDSALYLCASSLRLDEKLFFGSGTQLSVL.

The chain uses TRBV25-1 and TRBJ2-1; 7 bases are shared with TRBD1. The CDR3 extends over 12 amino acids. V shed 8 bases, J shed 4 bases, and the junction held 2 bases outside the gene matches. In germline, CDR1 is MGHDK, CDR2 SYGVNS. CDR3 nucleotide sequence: TGTGCCAGCGGGACAGCGTACAATGAGCAGTTCTTC. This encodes CASGTAYNEQFF. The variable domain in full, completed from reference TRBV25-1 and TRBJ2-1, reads EADIYQTPRYLVIGTGKKITLECSQTMGHDKMYWYQQDPGMELHLIHYSYGVNSTEKGDLSSESTVSRIRTEHFPLTLESARPSHTSQYLCASGTAYNEQFFGPGTRLTVL.

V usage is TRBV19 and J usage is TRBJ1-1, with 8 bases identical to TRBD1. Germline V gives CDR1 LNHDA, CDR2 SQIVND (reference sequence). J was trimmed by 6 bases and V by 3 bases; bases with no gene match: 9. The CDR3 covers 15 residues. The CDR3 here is CASSIGQGARAEAFF. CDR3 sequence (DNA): TGTGCCAGTAGTATCGGGCAGGGGGCAAGGGCTGAAGCTTTCTTT.

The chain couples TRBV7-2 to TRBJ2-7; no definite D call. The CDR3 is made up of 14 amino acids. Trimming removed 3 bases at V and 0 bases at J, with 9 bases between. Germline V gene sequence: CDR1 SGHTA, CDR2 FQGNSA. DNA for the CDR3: TGTGCCAGCAGCTTCCAGGCCAGCTCCTACGAGCAGTACTTC. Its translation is CASSFQASSYEQYF.

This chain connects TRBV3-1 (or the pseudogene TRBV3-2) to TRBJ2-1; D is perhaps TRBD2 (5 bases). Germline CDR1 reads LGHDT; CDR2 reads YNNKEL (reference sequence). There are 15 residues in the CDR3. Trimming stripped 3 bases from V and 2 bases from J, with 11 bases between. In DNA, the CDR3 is TGTGCCAGCAGCCATAATGACGGGGCCTACAATGAGCAGTTCTTC. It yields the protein CASSHNDGAYNEQFF.

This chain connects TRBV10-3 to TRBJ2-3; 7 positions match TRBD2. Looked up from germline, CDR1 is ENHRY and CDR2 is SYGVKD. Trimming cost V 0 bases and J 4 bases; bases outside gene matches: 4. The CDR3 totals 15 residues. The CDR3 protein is CAISESGGLSDTQYF. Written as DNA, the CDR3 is TGTGCCATCAGTGAGTCCGGGGGACTATCAGATACGCAGTATTTT.

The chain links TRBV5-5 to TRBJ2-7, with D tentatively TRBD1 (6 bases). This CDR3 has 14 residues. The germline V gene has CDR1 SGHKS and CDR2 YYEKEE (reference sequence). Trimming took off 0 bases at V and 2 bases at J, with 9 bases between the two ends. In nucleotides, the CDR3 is TGTGCCAGCAGCTTGGCAGCAGGGGCCTACGAGCAGTACTTC. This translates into CASSLAAGAYEQYF.

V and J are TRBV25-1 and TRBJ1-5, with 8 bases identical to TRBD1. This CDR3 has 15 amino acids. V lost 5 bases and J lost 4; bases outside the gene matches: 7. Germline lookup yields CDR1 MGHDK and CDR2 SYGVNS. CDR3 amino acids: CASSKTGGGNQPQHF. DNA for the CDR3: TGTGCCAGCAGTAAAACAGGGGGGGGGAATCAGCCCCAGCATTTT.

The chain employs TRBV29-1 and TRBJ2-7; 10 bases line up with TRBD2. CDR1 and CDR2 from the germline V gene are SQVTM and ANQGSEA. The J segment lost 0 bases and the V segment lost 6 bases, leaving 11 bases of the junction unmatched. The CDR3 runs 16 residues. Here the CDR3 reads CSVTGASGGSSYEQYF. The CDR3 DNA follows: TGCAGCGTCACGGGGGCTAGCGGGGGAAGCTCCTACGAGCAGTACTTC.

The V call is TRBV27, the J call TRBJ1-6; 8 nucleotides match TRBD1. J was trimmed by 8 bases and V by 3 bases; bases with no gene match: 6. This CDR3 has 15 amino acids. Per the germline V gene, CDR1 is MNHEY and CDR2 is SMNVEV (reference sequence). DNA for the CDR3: TGTGCCAGCAGTTTGCAGGGGGCGAGGGATTCACCCCTCCACTTT. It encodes CASSLQGARDSPLHF.

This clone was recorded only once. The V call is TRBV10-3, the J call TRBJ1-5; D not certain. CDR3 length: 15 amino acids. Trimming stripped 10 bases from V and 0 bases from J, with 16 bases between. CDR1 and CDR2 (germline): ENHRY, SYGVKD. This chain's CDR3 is CATGPFEGSNQPQHF. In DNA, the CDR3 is TGTGCCACCGGCCCCTTCGAGGGTAGCAATCAGCCCCAGCATTTT.

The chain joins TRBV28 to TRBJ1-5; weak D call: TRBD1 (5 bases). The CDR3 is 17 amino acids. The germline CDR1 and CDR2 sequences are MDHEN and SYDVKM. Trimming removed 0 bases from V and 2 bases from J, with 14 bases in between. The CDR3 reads CASSLWGRRRGNQPQHF. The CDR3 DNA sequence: TGTGCCAGCAGTTTATGGGGGCGGCGCCGGGGCAATCAGCCCCAGCATTTT. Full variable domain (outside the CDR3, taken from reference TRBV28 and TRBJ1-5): DVKVTQSSRYLVKRTGEKVFLECVQDMDHENMFWYRQDPGLGLRLIYFSYDVKMKEKGDIPEGYSVSREKKERFSLILESASTNQTSMYLCASSLWGRRRGNQPQHFGDGTRLSIL.

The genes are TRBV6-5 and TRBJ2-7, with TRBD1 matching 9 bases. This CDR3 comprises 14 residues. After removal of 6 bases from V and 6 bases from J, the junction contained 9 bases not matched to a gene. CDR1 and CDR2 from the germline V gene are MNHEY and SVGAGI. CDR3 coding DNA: TGTGCCAGCAGCCCCAGGACAGGGGTCGGCGAGCAGTACTTC. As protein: CASSPRTGVGEQYF.